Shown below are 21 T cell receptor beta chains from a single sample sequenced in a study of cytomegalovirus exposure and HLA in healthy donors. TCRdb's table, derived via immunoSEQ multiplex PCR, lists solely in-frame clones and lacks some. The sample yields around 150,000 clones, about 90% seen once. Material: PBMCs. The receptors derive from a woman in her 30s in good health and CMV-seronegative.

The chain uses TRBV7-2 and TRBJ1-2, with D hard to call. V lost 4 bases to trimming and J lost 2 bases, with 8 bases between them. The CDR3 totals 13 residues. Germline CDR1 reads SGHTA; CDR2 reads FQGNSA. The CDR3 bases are TGTGCCAGCAGCTCCCTCGGAAACTATGGCTACACCTTC. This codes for CASSSLGNYGYTF.

CDR3 bases: TGTGCCAGCAGTTACCGTCGGCCATCTCTTTGGCATGGCTACACCTTC. Amino acid sequence: CASSYRRPSLWHGYTF. The V and J genes are TRBV6-5 and TRBJ1-2; D is unresolved. This CDR3 has 16 residues. The V and J ends lost 2 bases and 6 bases respectively, with 19 bases between them. The germline gives CDR1 MNHEY, CDR2 SVGAGI.

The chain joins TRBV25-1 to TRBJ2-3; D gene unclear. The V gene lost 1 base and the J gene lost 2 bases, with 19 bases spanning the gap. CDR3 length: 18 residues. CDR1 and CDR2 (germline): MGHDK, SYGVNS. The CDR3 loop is CASSELVADSPFTDTQYF. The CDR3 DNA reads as TGTGCCAGCAGTGAATTGGTGGCTGACTCCCCTTTCACAGATACGCAGTATTTT.

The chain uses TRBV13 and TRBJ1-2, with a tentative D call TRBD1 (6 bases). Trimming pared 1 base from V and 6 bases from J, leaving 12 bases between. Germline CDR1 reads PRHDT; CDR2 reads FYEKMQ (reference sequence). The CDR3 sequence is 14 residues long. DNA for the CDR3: TGTGCCAGCAGCTTAGATCGGGGGGCTAATGGCTACACCTTC. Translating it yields CASSLDRGANGYTF.

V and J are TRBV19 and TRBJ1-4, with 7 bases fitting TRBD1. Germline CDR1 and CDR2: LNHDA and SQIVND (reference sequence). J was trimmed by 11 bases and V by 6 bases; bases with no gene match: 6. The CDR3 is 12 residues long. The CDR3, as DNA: TGTGCCAGTAGACCAGGACAGGCCAAACTGTTTTTT. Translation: CASRPGQAKLFF.

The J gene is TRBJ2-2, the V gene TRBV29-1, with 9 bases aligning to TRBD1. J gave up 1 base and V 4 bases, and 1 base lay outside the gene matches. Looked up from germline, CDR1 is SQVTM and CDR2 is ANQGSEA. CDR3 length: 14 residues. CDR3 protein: CSVGTGVNTGELFF. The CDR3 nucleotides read TGCAGCGTTGGGACAGGGGTGAACACCGGGGAGCTGTTTTTT.

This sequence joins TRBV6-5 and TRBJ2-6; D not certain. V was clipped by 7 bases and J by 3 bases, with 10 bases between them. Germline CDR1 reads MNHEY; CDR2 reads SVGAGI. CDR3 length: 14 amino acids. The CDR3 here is CASTSVDGANVLTF. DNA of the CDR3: TGTGCCAGCACTTCCGTTGATGGGGCCAACGTCCTGACTTTC.

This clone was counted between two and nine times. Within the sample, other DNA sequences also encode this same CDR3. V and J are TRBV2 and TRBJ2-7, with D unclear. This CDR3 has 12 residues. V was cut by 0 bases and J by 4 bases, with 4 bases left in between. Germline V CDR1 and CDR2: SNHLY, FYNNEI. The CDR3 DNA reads TGTGCCAGCAGTGAAGCCGGTTACGAGCAGTACTTC. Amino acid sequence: CASSEAGYEQYF.

This CDR3 reads CASSTQLGSTDTQYF. Here the CDR3 DNA reads TGTGCCAGCAGTACGCAGCTAGGGAGCACAGATACGCAGTATTTT. The J gene is TRBJ2-3, the V gene TRBV27; D is undetermined. V shed 5 bases and J shed 0 bases, with 12 bases lying between them. CDR1 is MNHEY and CDR2 is SMNVEV in the germline V gene (reference sequence). The CDR3 runs 15 residues.

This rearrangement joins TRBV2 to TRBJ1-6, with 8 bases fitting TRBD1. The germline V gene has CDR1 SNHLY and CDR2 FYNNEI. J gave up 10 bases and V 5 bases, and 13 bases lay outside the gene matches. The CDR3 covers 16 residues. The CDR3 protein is CASSTNLPGGSSPLHF. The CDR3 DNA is TGTGCCAGCAGTACTAATTTACCAGGGGGCAGCTCACCCCTCCACTTT.

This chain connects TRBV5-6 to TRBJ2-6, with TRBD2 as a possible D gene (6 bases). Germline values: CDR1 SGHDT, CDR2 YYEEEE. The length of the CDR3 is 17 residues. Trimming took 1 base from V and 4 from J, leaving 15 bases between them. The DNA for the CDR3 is TGTGCCAGCAGCTTGACGGGACTGCCGACAGGGGCCAACGTCCTGACTTTC. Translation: CASSLTGLPTGANVLTF.

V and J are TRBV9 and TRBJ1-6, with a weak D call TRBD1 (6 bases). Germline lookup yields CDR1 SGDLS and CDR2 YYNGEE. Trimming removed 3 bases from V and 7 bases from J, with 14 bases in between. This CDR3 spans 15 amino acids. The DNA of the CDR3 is TGTGCCAGCAGCGGGGGGCTGGTTATGAATTCACCCCTCCACTTT. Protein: CASSGGLVMNSPLHF.

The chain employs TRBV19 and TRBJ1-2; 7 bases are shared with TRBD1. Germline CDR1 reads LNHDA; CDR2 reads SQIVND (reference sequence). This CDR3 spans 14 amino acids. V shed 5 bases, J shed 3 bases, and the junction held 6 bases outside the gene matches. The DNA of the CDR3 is TGTGCCAGTAGTTCGACAGGGTTCGACTATGGCTACACCTTC. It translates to CASSSTGFDYGYTF.

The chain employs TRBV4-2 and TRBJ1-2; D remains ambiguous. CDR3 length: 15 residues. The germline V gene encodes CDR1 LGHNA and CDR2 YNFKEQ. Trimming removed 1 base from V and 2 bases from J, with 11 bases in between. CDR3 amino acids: CASSQAGGWNYGYTF. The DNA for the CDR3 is TGTGCCAGCAGCCAAGCGGGCGGCTGGAACTATGGCTACACCTTC.

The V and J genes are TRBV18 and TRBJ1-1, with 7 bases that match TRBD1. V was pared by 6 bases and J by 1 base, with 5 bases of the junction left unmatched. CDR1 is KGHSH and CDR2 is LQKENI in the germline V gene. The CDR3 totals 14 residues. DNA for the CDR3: TGTGCCAGCTCCCCGGGACAGCAGAACACTGAAGCTTTCTTT. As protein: CASSPGQQNTEAFF.

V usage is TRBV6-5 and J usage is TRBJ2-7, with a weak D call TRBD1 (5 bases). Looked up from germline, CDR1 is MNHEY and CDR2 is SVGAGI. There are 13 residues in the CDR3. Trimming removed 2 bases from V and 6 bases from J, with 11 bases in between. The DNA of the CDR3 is TGTGCCAGCAGTTACGGGGCAGGTAGCGAGCAGTACTTC. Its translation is CASSYGAGSEQYF.

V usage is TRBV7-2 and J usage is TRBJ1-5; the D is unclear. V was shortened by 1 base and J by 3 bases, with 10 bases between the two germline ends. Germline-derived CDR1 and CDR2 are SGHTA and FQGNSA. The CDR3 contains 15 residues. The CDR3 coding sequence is TGTGCCAGCAGCTTAGGAGCGGGCTTCAATCAGCCCCAGCATTTT. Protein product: CASSLGAGFNQPQHF.

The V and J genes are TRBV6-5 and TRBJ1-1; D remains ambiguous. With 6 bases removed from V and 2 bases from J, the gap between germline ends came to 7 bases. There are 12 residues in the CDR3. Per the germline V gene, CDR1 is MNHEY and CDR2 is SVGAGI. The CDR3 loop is CASRSINTEAFF. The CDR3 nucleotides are TGTGCCAGCAGATCAATTAACACTGAAGCTTTCTTT.

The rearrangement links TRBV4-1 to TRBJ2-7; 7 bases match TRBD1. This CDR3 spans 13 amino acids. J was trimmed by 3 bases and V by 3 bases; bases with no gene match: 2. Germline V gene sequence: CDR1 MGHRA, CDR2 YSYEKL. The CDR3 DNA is TGCGCCAGCAGCCAGACAGGGAACTACGAGCAGTACTTC. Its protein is CASSQTGNYEQYF.

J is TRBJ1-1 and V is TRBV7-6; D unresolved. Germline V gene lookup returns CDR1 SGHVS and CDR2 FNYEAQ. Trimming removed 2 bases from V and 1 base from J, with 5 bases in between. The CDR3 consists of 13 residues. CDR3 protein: CASSLSQNTEAFF. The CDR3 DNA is TGTGCCAGCAGCTTATCACAGAACACTGAAGCTTTCTTT.

The chain's CDR3 is CASSLSDQNQPQHF. The CDR3 region has the DNA TGTGCCAGCAGCTTGTCGGACCAGAATCAGCCCCAGCATTTT. This chain joins TRBV7-2 and TRBJ1-5; no reliable D call. The CDR3 is 14 residues long. The ends were cut back, 3 bases at V and 4 bases at J, with 10 bases in the middle. Germline CDR1 is SGHTA and CDR2 is FQGNSA.